This T cell receptor (beta chain) was recovered during a study of shared clonotypes between healthy human individuals. V was pared by 8 bases and J by 2 bases, with 10 bases between. From germline, CDR1 is MNHNS and CDR2 SASEGT. The CDR3 consists of 12 residues. Generated by immunoSEQ multiplex PCR, the TCRdb table keeps only in-frame clones and is missing some. Seen here are approximately 500,000 clones, almost 80% observed once, and the top ten hold 12%. The sample consisted of PBMCs. The sequence was obtained from a woman in her 40s in good health. Some clones in this sample may be carry-over from other donors' samples. V gene TRBV6-1 combines with J gene TRBJ2-7; D is perhaps TRBD1 or TRBD2 (5 bases each). CDR3 nucleotide sequence: TGTGCCAGCCTTGGGGGTCCCTACGAGCAGTACTTC. Protein sequence: CASLGGPYEQYF.